This record concerns one T cell receptor beta chain sequence. The specificity of this receptor is unknown. No much larger clone is present one base from it, and per-base qualities are unavailable. The library was obtained by PCR. At the Johns Hopkins FTIC core, DNA from the cultured CD4+ T cells underwent TCR sequencing with the Oncomine TCR Beta short-read assay. The QIAamp micro DNA kit was used to extract genomic DNA from the cultured CD4+ T cells. Oncomine TCR Beta libraries from cultured CD4+ T cells were pooled using unique dual indexes and sequenced on an Illumina iSeq 100. As for the original processing: Non-productive sequences were removed, and CDR3s not starting with C, not ending with F or W, or shorter than 7 amino acids were discarded. The MANAFEST web application identified antigen-specific clonotypes by comparing peptide-stimulated wells against reference wells and other culture wells. An FDR below 0.05, an odds ratio above 5, and a productive frequency above 0.1% in at least two of three replicate wells were required for clones to be considered positive. Clonotypes that were significantly expanded in both SARS-CoV-2 spike wells and at least one common cold coronavirus spike condition were defined as cross-reactive. Similarity between CDR3 sequences was evaluated in R version 3.6.1 using Levenshtein distances (stringdist) and unrooted phylogenetic trees (ape). TCRdb reanalyzed the raw reads on its own, using fastp at Q25 for trimming and MiXCR for clone calling, and kept in-frame beta chains. Rows with a matching CDR3 protein are joined into one entry that keeps the most common DNA and genes. TCRdb, rather than the study authors, made the V and J calls. The sample contains some 10,000 distinct CDR3 sequences, roughly 80% of them found a single time. About a tenth of the sample rests with the top ten.

The data originate from a study of vaccination and CD4 T cells after COVID-19 (dated by TCRdb to about 2022). Regarding the research as a whole: Convalescent patients had a positive SARS-CoV-2 result on nasal swab PCR, and of these patients, fewer than ten had mild disease and one had severe disease. The convalescent cohort comprised six males and four females, including two Hispanic individuals, seven Caucasians, two Asians and one multiracial person. Two doses of either the Pfizer-BioNTech BNT162b2 vaccine (n=8) or the Moderna mRNA-1273 vaccine (n=2) were administered to participants. Post-COVID blood samples were collected from convalescent patients a median of approximately 93 days after diagnosis, with a range of about 30 to 170 days. Post-vaccine blood samples were obtained a median of around 67 days after the second vaccine dose, with a range of roughly 12 to 250 days. Culture stimuli were overlapping spike peptide pools from SARS-CoV-2 and from the common cold coronaviruses HCoV-NL63, HCoV-OC43 and HCoV-229E. In control cultures, a CEFX viral epitope pool was used as positive control, an HIV-1 Nef peptide pool was used as negative control, or no peptide was added. In over 8 COVID-19 convalescent patients and a handful of infection-naive healthy vaccine recipients, researchers compared the spike-specific CD4+ TCR repertoire from before mRNA vaccination with the repertoire from after. The research as a whole found: Nearly all vaccine-specific clones in convalescent patients (304 of 307) were mono-reactive for SARS-CoV-2 spike rather than cross-reactive with common cold coronaviruses. The median count of SARS-CoV-2-reactive clonotypes went up from around 23 after infection to a few dozen after vaccination, although the change was not significant. Among convalescent patients, a median around 86% of the SARS-CoV-2-reactive clones seen after vaccination appeared only after vaccination, which suggests priming specific to the vaccine. The study included relatively few convalescent patients and did not analyze early timepoints after natural infection.

Sample treatment or condition, as interpreted from the label and publication: roughly 10-day PBMC culture with coronavirus spike peptide pools or control peptides (ViraFEST assay). To expand antigen-specific T cells with peptide pools and then pick out the expanded clonotypes through TCR sequencing, the study relied on the ViraFEST assay. The convalescent patients' positive SARS-CoV-2 PCR tests fell between March and December 2020, which was before the Alpha, Beta and Delta variants emerged in the United States. PBMCs were cultured at fewer than 2.5 million per well in IMDM supplemented with about 5.5% human AB serum and about 10 IU/ml IL-2, with approximately 10 ug/ml peptide pools added. On days 3 and 7, half of the culture medium was replaced with fresh IL-2-containing medium. Once the cells had been in culture for 9 to 10 days, the EasySep CD4+ T cell isolation kit was used to isolate CD4+ T cells by negative selection. Ficoll-Paque Plus gradient centrifugation was used to isolate PBMCs from whole blood, and the isolated PBMCs were then either used fresh or cryopreserved at -140C. Each culture condition was generally run in triplicate wells.

The germline V gene supplies CDR1 SQVTM and CDR2 ANQGSEA. Spanning cysteine to phenylalanine, the CDR3 consists of 12 amino acids. Of all the DNA, just the CDR3 is kept, 36 bases in frame from base 1. The trim is 4 bases for V and 7 bases for J, with a gap of 13 bases between the germline ends. This receptor chain uses TRBV29-1 and TRBJ1-2; the best D guess is TRBD1, with 6 bases matching. Sequencing was carried out using CD4+ T cells from blood, cultured in vitro. The receptor was derived from a human donor who had recovered from COVID-19. The sequence in DNA is TGCAGCGTTGCAAGGGGGGCGGGTGGCTACACCTTC. This translates into CSVARGAGGYTF. Outside the CDR3, residues come from the reference TRBV29-1 and TRBJ1-2 proteins, so the full variable domain is: SAVISQKPSRDICQRGTSLTIQCQVDSQVTMMFWYRQQPGQSLTLIATANQGSEATYESGFVIDKFPISRPNLTFSTLTVSNMSPEDSSIYLCSVARGAGGYTFGSGTRLTVV.